These T cell receptor beta chains were read from a single sample in a study of T cell responses to AZD1222 COVID-19 vaccine. Measured with immunoSEQ multiplex PCR; TCRdb has only the in-frame clones, and not every one. The table includes roughly 140,000 clones, 82% detected once. Sample: peripheral blood, taken on day 0 of MenACWY control vaccination. The origin of the receptors is an adult in good health. The CDR3 runs from the conserved cysteine through the conserved F or W. The order of the fields is V gene, J gene, clone size, D gene, CDR3 DNA, CDR3 protein. D genes are given only for firm matches. Clone size is shown for a subset of rows, as once, few, many or a class of expanded clone.

v_call: TRBV27
j_call: TRBJ2-1
clone_size: few
d_call: TRBD1
cdr3_nt: TGTGCCAGCAGACAGCAAGCAGGGGGTTATGTGATCGATGAGCAGTTCTTC
cdr3_aa: CASRQQAGGYVIDEQFF

v_call: TRBV2
j_call: TRBJ2-5
clone_size: once
d_call: NA
cdr3_nt: TGTGCCAGCAGTGTTATTACAGGACATCAGGGGACCCAGTACTTC
cdr3_aa: CASSVITGHQGTQYF

v_call: TRBV30
j_call: TRBJ1-6
clone_size: few
d_call: NA
cdr3_nt: TGTGCCTGGAGTGCGCAGATATATAATTCACCCCTCCACTTT
cdr3_aa: CAWSAQIYNSPLHF

v_call: TRBV30
j_call: TRBJ2-3
clone_size: NA
d_call: NA
cdr3_nt: TGTGCCTTAAGAGGAGATACGCAGTATTTT
cdr3_aa: CALRGDTQYF

v_call: TRBV3-1/TRBV3-2
j_call: TRBJ1-2
clone_size: NA
d_call: NA
cdr3_nt: TGTGCCAGCAGCCAAGGGGGGTCACAGACCTATGGCTACACCTTC
cdr3_aa: CASSQGGSQTYGYTF

v_call: TRBV19
j_call: TRBJ1-6
clone_size: NA
d_call: TRBD1
cdr3_nt: TGTGCCAGTAGTATTCGCCCGGGACAGGGTCGACATTCACCCCTCCACTTT
cdr3_aa: CASSIRPGQGRHSPLHF

v_call: TRBV3-1/TRBV3-2
j_call: TRBJ2-5
clone_size: NA
d_call: NA
cdr3_nt: TGTGCCAGCAGCCAAGATCGCAAGACCCAGTACTTC
cdr3_aa: CASSQDRKTQYF

v_call: TRBV9
j_call: TRBJ1-6
clone_size: few
d_call: NA
cdr3_nt: TGTGCCAGCAGCCTTAGTCCCGACCTTAATTCACCCCTCCACTTT
cdr3_aa: CASSLSPDLNSPLHF

v_call: TRBV3-1/TRBV3-2
j_call: TRBJ2-5
clone_size: NA
d_call: TRBD2
cdr3_nt: TGTGCCAGCAGCCAAGGGCCCGGGACTAGCGGGGGGACTCAAGAGACCCAGTACTTC
cdr3_aa: CASSQGPGTSGGTQETQYF

v_call: TRBV7-2
j_call: TRBJ1-4
clone_size: NA
d_call: NA
cdr3_nt: TGTGCCAGCAGCCTATCCAGGCCCGGGAATGAAAAACTGTTTTTT
cdr3_aa: CASSLSRPGNEKLFF